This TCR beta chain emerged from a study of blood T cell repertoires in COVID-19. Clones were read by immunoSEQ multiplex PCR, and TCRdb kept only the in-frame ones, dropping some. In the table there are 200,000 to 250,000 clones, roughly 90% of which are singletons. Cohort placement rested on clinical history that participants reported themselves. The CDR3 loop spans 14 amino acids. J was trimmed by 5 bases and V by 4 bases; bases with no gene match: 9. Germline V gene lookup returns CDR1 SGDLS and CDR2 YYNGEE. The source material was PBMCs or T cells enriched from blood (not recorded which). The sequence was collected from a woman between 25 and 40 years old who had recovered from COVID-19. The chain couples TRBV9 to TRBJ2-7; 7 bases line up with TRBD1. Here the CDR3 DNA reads TGTGCCAGCAGCAGACGGGACAGATATCACGAGCAGTACTTC. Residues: CASSRRDRYHEQYF.